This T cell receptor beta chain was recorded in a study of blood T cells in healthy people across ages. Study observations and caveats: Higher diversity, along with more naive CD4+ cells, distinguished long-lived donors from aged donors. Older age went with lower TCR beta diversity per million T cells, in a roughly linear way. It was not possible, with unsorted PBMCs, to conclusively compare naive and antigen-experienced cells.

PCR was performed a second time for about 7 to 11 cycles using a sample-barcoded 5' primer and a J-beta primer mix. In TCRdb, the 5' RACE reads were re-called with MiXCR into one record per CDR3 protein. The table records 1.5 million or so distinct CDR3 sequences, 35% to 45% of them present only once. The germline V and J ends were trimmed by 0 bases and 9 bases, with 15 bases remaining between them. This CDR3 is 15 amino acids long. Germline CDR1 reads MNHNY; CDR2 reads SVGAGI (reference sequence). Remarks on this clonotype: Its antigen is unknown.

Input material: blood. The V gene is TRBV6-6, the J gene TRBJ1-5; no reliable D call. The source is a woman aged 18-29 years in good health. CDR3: CASSYSTIFIWPQHF. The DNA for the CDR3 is TGTGCCAGCAGTTACTCCACGATTTTTATTTGGCCCCAGCATTTT.